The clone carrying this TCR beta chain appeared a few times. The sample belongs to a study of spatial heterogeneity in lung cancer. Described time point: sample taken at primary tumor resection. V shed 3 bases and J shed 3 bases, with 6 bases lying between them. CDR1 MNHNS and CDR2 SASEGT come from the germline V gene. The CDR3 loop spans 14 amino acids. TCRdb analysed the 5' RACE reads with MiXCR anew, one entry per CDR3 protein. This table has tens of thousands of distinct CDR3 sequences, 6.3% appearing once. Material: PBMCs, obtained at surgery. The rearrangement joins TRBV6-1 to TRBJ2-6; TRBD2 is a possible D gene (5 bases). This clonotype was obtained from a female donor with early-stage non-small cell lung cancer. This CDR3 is CASSEGSGANVLTF. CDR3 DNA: TGTGCCAGCAGTGAGGGGAGTGGGGCCAACGTCCTGACTTTC.